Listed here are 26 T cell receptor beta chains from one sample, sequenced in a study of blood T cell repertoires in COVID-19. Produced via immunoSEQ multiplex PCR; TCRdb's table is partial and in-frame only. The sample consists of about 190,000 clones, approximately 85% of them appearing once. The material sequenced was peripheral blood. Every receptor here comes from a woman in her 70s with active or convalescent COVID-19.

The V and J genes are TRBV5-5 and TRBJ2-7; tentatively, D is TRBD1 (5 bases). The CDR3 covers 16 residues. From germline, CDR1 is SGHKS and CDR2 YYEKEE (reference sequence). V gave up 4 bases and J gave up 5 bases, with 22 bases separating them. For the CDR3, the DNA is TGTGCCAGCAGCCCGGATCTATGGGCAGGGTACCACGAGCAGTACTTC. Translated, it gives CASSPDLWAGYHEQYF.

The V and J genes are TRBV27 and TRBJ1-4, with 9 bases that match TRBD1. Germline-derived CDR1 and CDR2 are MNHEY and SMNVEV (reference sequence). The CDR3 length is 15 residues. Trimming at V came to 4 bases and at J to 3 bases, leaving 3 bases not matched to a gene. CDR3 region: CASSSRTGANEKLFF. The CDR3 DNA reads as TGTGCCAGCAGTTCCCGGACAGGGGCTAATGAAAAACTGTTTTTT.

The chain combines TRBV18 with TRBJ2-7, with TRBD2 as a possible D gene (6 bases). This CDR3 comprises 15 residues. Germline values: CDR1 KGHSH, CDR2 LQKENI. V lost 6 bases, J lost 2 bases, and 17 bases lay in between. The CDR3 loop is CASSSDSGGTYEQYF. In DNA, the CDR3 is TGTGCCAGCTCGTCGGACTCCGGGGGTACCTACGAGCAGTACTTC.

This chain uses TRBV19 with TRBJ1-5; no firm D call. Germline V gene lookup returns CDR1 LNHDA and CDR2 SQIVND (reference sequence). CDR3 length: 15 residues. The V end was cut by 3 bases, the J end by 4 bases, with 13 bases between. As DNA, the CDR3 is TGTGCCAGTAGTATGGGCCGATATGGGAATCAGCCCCAGCATTTT. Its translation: CASSMGRYGNQPQHF.

CDR3 nucleotides: TGCGCCAGCTGCCAGGGCGGGAGCTCTGGAAACACCATATATTTT. Amino acid sequence: CASCQGGSSGNTIYF. The genes are TRBV5-1 and TRBJ1-3, with D possibly being TRBD1 (5 bases). Trimming shortened V by 7 bases and J by 0 bases, and 14 bases separated the two germline ends. The germline gives CDR1 SGHRS, CDR2 YFSETQ. The CDR3 runs 15 residues.

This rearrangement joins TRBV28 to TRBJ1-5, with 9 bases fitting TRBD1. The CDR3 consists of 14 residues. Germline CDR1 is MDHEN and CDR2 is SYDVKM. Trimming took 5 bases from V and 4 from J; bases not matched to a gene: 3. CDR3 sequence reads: CASSIGTGNQPQHF. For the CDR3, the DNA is TGTGCCAGCAGTATCGGGACAGGGAATCAGCCCCAGCATTTT.

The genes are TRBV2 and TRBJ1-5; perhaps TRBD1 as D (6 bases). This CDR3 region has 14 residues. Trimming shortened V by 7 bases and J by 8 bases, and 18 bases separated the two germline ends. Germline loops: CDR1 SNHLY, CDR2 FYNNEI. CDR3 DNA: TGTGCCAGCACCGCTGAGGGGGGGAGAGAGCCCCAGCATTTT. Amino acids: CASTAEGGREPQHF.

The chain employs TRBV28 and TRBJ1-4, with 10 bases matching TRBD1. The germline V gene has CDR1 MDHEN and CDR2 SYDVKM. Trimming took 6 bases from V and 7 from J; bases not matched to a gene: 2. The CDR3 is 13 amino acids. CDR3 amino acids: CASSRDRGEKLFF. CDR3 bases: TGTGCCAGCAGCCGGGACAGGGGTGAAAAACTGTTTTTT.

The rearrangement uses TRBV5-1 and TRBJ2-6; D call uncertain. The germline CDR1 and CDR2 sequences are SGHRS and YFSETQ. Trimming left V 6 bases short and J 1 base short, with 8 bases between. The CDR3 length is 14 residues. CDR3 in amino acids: CASNGLSGANVLTF. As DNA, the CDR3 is TGCGCCAGCAACGGTCTTTCTGGGGCCAACGTCCTGACTTTC.

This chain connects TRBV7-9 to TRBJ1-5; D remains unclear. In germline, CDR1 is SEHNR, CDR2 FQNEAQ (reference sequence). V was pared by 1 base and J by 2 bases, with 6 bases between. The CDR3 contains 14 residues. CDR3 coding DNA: TGTGCCAGCAGCTTAGGTTCAGGCAATCAGCCCCAGCATTTT. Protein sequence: CASSLGSGNQPQHF.

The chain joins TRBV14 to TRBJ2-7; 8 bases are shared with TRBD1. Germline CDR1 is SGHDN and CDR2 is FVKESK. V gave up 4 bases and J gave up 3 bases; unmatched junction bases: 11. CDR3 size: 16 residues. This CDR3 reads CASSPLQRTGNYEQYF. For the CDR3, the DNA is TGTGCCAGCAGCCCTCTTCAGAGGACAGGGAACTACGAGCAGTACTTC.

In nucleotides, the CDR3 is TGTGCCAGCAGCGGTTACAGAAGCTCCTACAATGAGCAGTTCTTC. Encoded protein: CASSGYRSSYNEQFF. The V call is TRBV7-2, the J call TRBJ2-1; D is unclear. Germline CDR1 and CDR2: SGHTA and FQGNSA. V lost 5 bases and J lost 0, with 11 bases in between. The CDR3 sequence is 15 residues long.

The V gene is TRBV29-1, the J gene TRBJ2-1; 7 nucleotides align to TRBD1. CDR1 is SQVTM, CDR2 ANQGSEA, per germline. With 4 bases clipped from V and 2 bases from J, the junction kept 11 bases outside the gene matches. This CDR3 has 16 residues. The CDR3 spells CSVVVPQGFTYNEQFF. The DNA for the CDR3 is TGCAGCGTTGTAGTCCCACAGGGGTTTACCTACAATGAGCAGTTCTTC.

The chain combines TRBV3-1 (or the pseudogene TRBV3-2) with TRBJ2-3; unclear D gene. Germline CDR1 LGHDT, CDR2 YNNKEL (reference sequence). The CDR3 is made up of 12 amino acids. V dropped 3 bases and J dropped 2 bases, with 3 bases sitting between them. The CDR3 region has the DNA TGTGCCAGCAGCCACCACACAGATACGCAGTATTTT. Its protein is CASSHHTDTQYF.

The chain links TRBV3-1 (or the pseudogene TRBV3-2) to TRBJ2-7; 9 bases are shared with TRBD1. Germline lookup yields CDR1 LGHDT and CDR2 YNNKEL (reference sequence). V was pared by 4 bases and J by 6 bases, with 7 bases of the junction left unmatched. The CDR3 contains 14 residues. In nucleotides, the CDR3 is TGTGCCAGCAGCCCCTCACAGGGGGCTGGCGAGCAGTACTTC. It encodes CASSPSQGAGEQYF.

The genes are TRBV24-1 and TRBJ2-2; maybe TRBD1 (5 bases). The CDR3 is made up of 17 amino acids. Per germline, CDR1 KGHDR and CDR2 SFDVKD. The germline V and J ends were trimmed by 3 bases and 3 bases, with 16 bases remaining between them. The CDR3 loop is CATSDGPVAGYTGELFF. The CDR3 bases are TGTGCCACCAGTGATGGGCCGGTGGCAGGGTACACCGGGGAGCTGTTTTTT.

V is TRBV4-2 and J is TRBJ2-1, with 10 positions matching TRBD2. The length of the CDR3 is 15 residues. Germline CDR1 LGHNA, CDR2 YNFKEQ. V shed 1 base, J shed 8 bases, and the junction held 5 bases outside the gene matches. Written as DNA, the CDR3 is TGTGCCAGCAGCCAAGGGGCTAGCGGGAGCTATGAGCAGTTCTTC. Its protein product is CASSQGASGSYEQFF.

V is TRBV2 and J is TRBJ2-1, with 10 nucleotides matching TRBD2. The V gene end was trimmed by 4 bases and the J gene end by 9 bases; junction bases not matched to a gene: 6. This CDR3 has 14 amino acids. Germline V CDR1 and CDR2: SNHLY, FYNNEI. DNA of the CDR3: TGTGCCAGCAGTGGGCTAGCGGGAGTGGGTGAGCAGTTCTTC. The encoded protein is CASSGLAGVGEQFF.

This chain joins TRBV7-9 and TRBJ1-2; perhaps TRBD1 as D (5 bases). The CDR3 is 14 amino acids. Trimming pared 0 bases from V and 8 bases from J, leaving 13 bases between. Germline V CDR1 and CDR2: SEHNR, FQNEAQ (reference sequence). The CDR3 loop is CASSLAIQVEGYTF. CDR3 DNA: TGTGCCAGCAGCTTAGCAATACAGGTCGAAGGCTACACCTTC.

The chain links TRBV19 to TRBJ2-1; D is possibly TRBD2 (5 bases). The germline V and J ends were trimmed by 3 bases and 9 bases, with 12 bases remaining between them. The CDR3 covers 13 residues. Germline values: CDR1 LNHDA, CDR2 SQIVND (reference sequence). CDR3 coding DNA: TGTGCCAGTAGTATCGGGGTTGTCATTGAGCAGTTCTTC. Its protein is CASSIGVVIEQFF.

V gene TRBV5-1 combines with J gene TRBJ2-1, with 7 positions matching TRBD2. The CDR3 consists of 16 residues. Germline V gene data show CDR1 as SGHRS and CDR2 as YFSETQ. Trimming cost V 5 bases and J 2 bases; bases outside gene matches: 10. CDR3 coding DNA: TGCGCCAGCAGTAAGGGTACGGGGGGTACCTACAATGAGCAGTTCTTC. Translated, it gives CASSKGTGGTYNEQFF.

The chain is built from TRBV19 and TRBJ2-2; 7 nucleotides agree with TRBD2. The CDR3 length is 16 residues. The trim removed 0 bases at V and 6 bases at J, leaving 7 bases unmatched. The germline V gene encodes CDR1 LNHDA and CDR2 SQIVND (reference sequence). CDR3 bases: TGTGCCAGTAGTATAGAGGGTAGCGGGTTCGCCGGGGAGCTGTTTTTT. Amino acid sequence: CASSIEGSGFAGELFF.

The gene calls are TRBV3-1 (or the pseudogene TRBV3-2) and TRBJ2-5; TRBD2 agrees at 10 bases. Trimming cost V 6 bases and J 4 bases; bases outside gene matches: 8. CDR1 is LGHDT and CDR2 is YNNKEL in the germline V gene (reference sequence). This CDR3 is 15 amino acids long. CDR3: CASRLSGRVGETQYF. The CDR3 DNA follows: TGTGCCAGCAGACTCAGCGGGAGGGTGGGAGAGACCCAGTACTTC.

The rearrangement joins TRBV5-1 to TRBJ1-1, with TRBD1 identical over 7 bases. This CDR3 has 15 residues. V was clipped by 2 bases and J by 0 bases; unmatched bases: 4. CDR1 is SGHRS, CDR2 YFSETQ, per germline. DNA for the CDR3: TGCGCCAGCAGCTTAGACAGGGCCCTGAACACTGAAGCTTTCTTT. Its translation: CASSLDRALNTEAFF. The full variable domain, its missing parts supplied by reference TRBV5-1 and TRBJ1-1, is KAGVTQTPRYLIKTRGQQVTLSCSPISGHRSVSWYQQTPGQGLQFLFEYFSETQRNKGNFPGRFSGRQFSNSRSEMNVSTLELGDSALYLCASSLDRALNTEAFFGQGTRLTVV.

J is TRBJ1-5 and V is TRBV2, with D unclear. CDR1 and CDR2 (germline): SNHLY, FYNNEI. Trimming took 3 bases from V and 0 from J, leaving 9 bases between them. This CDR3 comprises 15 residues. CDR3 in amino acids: CASSEGRHSNQPQHF. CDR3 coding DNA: TGTGCCAGCAGTGAGGGCAGACATAGCAATCAGCCCCAGCATTTT.

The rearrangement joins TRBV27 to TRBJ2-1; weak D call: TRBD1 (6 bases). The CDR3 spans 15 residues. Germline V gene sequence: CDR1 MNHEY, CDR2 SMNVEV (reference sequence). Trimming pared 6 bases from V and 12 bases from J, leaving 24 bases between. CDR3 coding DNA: TGTGCCAGCAGCCGGACAGATCCGACTCGTTTAAGGCAGTTCTTC. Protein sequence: CASSRTDPTRLRQFF.